Listed here are 25 T cell receptor beta chains from one sample, sequenced in a study of blood T cells in healthy people across ages. Sample-barcoded 5' priming and a J-beta primer mix drove a second PCR of roughly 7 to 11 cycles. TCRdb called the 5' RACE reads again in MiXCR, with one record for every CDR3 protein. The data contain 1.5 million to 2 million distinct CDR3 sequences, about 50% of them singletons. Sequencing was performed on blood. The receptor source for this set is a woman aged 40 to 50 in good health.

This clonotype occurred a few times. The chain links TRBV7-2 to TRBJ2-5, with D tentatively TRBD1 (6 bases). The CDR3 is 13 residues long. V was clipped by 8 bases and J by 5 bases, with 15 bases between them. Germline values: CDR1 SGHTA, CDR2 FQGNSA. CDR3 protein: CASRTGFEETQYF. The CDR3 DNA reads as TGTGCCAGCCGAACAGGGTTCGAGGAGACCCAGTACTTC.

The CDR3 spells CATSVGLAGRSGANVLTF. CDR3 DNA: TGTGCCACCAGCGTCGGACTAGCGGGCCGCTCTGGGGCCAACGTCCTGACTTTC. J is TRBJ2-6 and V is TRBV15, with TRBD2 matching over 11 bases. Germline CDR1 and CDR2: LNHNV and YYDKDF (reference sequence). Losses at the gene ends were 5 bases for V and 0 bases for J; bases not matched to a gene: 6. This CDR3 region has 18 residues.

The chain combines TRBV4-2 with TRBJ1-4, with TRBD1 identical over 7 bases. CDR1 and CDR2 (germline): LGHNA, YNFKEQ. The CDR3 contains 13 residues. J gave up 8 bases and V 3 bases, and 3 bases lay outside the gene matches. The CDR3 reads CASSHDRDEKLFF. The CDR3 DNA sequence: TGTGCCAGCAGCCACGACAGGGACGAAAAACTGTTTTTT.

In this sample, this clonotype turned up a few times. The chain recombines TRBV20-1 with TRBJ2-5; D not resolved. V was pared by 5 bases and J by 5 bases, with 15 bases between. CDR3 size: 13 residues. The germline V gene has CDR1 DFQATT and CDR2 SNEGSKA (reference sequence). The CDR3 DNA reads as TGCAGTGCTCTAGATATGGGTACGGAGACCCAGTACTTC. This translates into CSALDMGTETQYF.

The chain is built from TRBV5-6 and TRBJ2-1; 7 nucleotides match TRBD2. There are 16 residues in the CDR3. Looked up from germline, CDR1 is SGHDT and CDR2 is YYEEEE. J lost 5 bases, V lost 0 bases, and 8 bases had no gene match. CDR3 sequence (DNA): TGTGCCAGCAGCTTGGTCGTACGGGGGGAGGACAATGAGCAGTTCTTC. Protein sequence: CASSLVVRGEDNEQFF.

This clonotype was found many times. This chain joins TRBV7-8 and TRBJ2-1; D call uncertain. V lost 0 bases, J lost 2 bases, and 8 bases lay in between. The CDR3 covers 15 residues. Germline lookup yields CDR1 SGHVS and CDR2 FQNEAQ. DNA for the CDR3: TGTGCCAGCAGCTTAGCGGGCCAGGCCTACAATGAGCAGTTCTTC. Amino acids: CASSLAGQAYNEQFF.

This clonotype occurred a few times. The chain combines TRBV7-9 with TRBJ1-2, with TRBD1 matching over 8 bases. This CDR3 is built from 13 residues. V was pared by 5 bases and J by 7 bases, with 6 bases of the junction left unmatched. Germline V gives CDR1 SEHNR, CDR2 FQNEAQ (reference sequence). The CDR3 loop reads CASSLLTGGGYTF. As DNA, the CDR3 is TGTGCCAGCAGCCTACTTACAGGGGGTGGCTACACCTTC.

The V and J genes are TRBV29-1 and TRBJ1-2; TRBD1 aligns across 7 bases. Germline lookup yields CDR1 SQVTM and CDR2 ANQGSEA. There are 14 residues in the CDR3. The V gene end was trimmed by 4 bases and the J gene end by 3 bases; junction bases not matched to a gene: 8. CDR3 in amino acids: CSVVVTGLHYGYTF. CDR3 DNA: TGCAGCGTTGTTGTGACAGGGTTGCACTATGGCTACACCTTC.

This chain joins TRBV7-8 and TRBJ2-1, with 11 bases aligning to TRBD2. The germline gives CDR1 SGHVS, CDR2 FQNEAQ. With V trimmed by 0 bases and J by 7 bases, 20 bases remained unmatched. The CDR3 has 21 amino acids. CDR3 coding DNA: TGTGCCAGCAGCTTAGCTTTTTTGACTAGCGGGGCACTACTCGCTCAGAATGAGCAGTTCTTC. Translated, it gives CASSLAFLTSGALLAQNEQFF.

This clonotype was recorded a few times. The chain couples TRBV29-1 to TRBJ2-3; D gene uncertain. Germline V lookup: CDR1 SQVTM, CDR2 ANQGSEA. The CDR3 is 14 residues long. The V end lost 1 base, the J end lost 6 bases, and 14 bases lay between the germline ends. CDR3 nucleotides: TGCAGCGTTGAAGGGGATTCCTCAGCGGATACGCAGTATTTT. Its translation is CSVEGDSSADTQYF.

This clonotype has only a few counts. The chain combines TRBV6-6 with TRBJ2-1; maybe TRBD2 (6 bases). The CDR3 is made up of 12 amino acids. Germline-derived CDR1 and CDR2 are MNHNY and SVGAGI (reference sequence). Between the trimmed V and J ends, which lost 5 bases and 7 bases, there was a span of 9 bases. CDR3 coding DNA: TGTGCCAGCAGTAAGGGGAGGAATGAGCAGTTCTTC. Protein product: CASSKGRNEQFF.

This clonotype has a handful of counts. The rearrangement links TRBV6-5 to TRBJ1-4, with 7 bases matching TRBD1. The germline CDR1 and CDR2 sequences are MNHEY and SVGAGI. This CDR3 comprises 15 residues. With 5 bases clipped from V and 4 bases from J, the junction kept 7 bases outside the gene matches. CDR3 residues: CASSPGQRGNEKLFF. As DNA, the CDR3 is TGTGCCAGCAGTCCGGGACAGCGGGGTAATGAAAAACTGTTTTTT.

This clonotype was found a few times. The rearrangement joins TRBV5-1 to TRBJ2-5; D is possibly TRBD2 (6 bases). Germline V lookup: CDR1 SGHRS, CDR2 YFSETQ. The CDR3 totals 13 residues. Trimming removed 4 bases from V and 3 bases from J, with 10 bases in between. CDR3 residues: CASSNGGEETQYF. As DNA, the CDR3 is TGCGCCAGCAGCAACGGAGGGGAAGAGACCCAGTACTTC.

The chain couples TRBV20-1 to TRBJ2-3, with 14 bases identical to TRBD2. The germline gives CDR1 DFQATT, CDR2 SNEGSKA (reference sequence). Trimming took 7 bases from V and 7 from J; bases not matched to a gene: 4. CDR3 length: 13 amino acids. Written as DNA, the CDR3 is TGCAGTGGAAGACTAGCGGGGGGGTATACGCAGTATTTT. The encoded protein is CSGRLAGGYTQYF.

The chain links TRBV12-3 or TRBV12-4 to TRBJ2-1; 10 bases line up with TRBD2. The CDR3 runs to 15 residues. Unmatched junction bases numbered 6, after V lost 6 bases and J lost 4 bases. For the CDR3, the DNA is TGTGCCAGCAGCGATCCGGGACTAGCGTACAATGAGCAGTTCTTC. Encoded protein: CASSDPGLAYNEQFF.

This clonotype occurred many times. One end of the junction is discordant with germline, which a read error may explain. The chain couples TRBV4-3 to TRBJ2-5; D is ambiguous. The CDR3 runs 13 residues. Germline V gene lookup returns CDR1 LGHNA and CDR2 YSLEER. CDR3 amino acids: CASSQDYRETQYF. The CDR3 nucleotides are TGTGCCAGCAGCCAAGATTACCGTGAGACCCAGTACTTC.

The genes are TRBV4-1 and TRBJ2-5; the match to TRBD1 covers 7 bases. The CDR3 runs 15 residues. Germline V gene data show CDR1 as MGHRA and CDR2 as YSYEKL. The junction had 12 bases not matched to a gene; V was cut back by 0 bases and J by 11 bases. CDR3 amino acids: CASSQERTGFPEQYF. CDR3 coding DNA: TGCGCCAGCAGCCAAGAGCGGACAGGCTTTCCTGAGCAGTACTTC.

The sample holds one count of this clonotype. The V call is TRBV7-2, the J call TRBJ2-4; D may be TRBD1 or TRBD2 (7 bases each). Per germline, CDR1 SGHTA and CDR2 FQGNSA. V lost 4 bases to trimming and J lost 8 bases, with 18 bases between them. The CDR3 runs 15 residues. The CDR3 sequence: CASSSVDRAGDIQYF. CDR3 sequence (DNA): TGTGCCAGCAGCTCTGTCGACAGGGCGGGAGACATTCAGTACTTC.

This clonotype was observed a few times. The genes are TRBV7-9 and TRBJ2-4; D tentatively reads TRBD1 or TRBD2 (5 bases each). Trimming shortened V by 1 base and J by 6 bases, and 10 bases separated the two germline ends. Looked up from germline, CDR1 is SEHNR and CDR2 is FQNEAQ (reference sequence). This CDR3 has 14 amino acids. This CDR3 is CASSLGGEGNIQYF. CDR3 in DNA: TGTGCCAGCAGCTTAGGAGGGGAAGGAAACATTCAGTACTTC.

This clonotype was picked up many times. The J gene is TRBJ2-7, the V gene TRBV29-1, with D possibly matching TRBD1 (6 bases). The V end was cut by 4 bases, the J end by 0 bases, with 10 bases between. There are 13 residues in the CDR3. Germline values: CDR1 SQVTM, CDR2 ANQGSEA. CDR3 loop: CSVGDRSSYEQYF. The CDR3 DNA sequence: TGCAGCGTTGGAGACAGGAGCTCCTACGAGCAGTACTTC.

The CDR3 loop is CASSLGQVGEKLFF. CDR3 bases: TGTGCCAGCAGTCTGGGGCAGGTGGGGGAAAAACTGTTTTTT. The gene calls are TRBV12-3 or TRBV12-4 and TRBJ1-4; maybe TRBD1 (5 bases). With 5 bases removed from V and 8 bases from J, the gap between germline ends came to 15 bases. The CDR3 has 14 amino acids.

A single count supports this clonotype. The chain carries TRBV7-2 and TRBJ2-1; 7 nucleotides agree with TRBD1. V was pared by 5 bases and J by 9 bases, with 16 bases of the junction left unmatched. The germline V gene encodes CDR1 SGHTA and CDR2 FQGNSA. The CDR3 loop spans 16 amino acids. In nucleotides, the CDR3 is TGTGCCAGCAGCGCGTCCGGGACAGTGGTCTTAGGTGAGCAGTTCTTC. Its translation: CASSASGTVVLGEQFF.

The chain links TRBV5-1 to TRBJ1-2; D unclear. Germline lookup yields CDR1 SGHRS and CDR2 YFSETQ. V was trimmed by 4 bases and J by 2 bases, leaving 15 bases between them. The length of the CDR3 is 15 residues. CDR3 amino acids: CASSANRERNYGYTF. The CDR3 DNA is TGCGCCAGCAGCGCCAACCGGGAGCGGAACTATGGCTACACCTTC.

The rearrangement links TRBV7-2 to TRBJ2-3, with D unclear. The CDR3 contains 13 residues. V lost 4 bases and J 6 bases, leaving 11 bases between the germline ends. Per germline, CDR1 SGHTA and CDR2 FQGNSA. This CDR3 is CASSYPLRDTQYF. The CDR3 region has the DNA TGTGCCAGCAGCTACCCCCTTCGGGATACGCAGTATTTT.

The chain employs TRBV5-5 and TRBJ2-7; no firm D call. Germline-derived CDR1 and CDR2 are SGHKS and YYEKEE (reference sequence). The V end lost 0 bases, the J end lost 4 bases, and 11 bases lay between the germline ends. The CDR3 runs 14 residues. The CDR3 here is CASSLELGAYEQYF. As DNA, the CDR3 is TGTGCCAGCAGCTTGGAGCTGGGTGCGTACGAGCAGTACTTC.